Below are 16 T cell receptor beta chains sequenced from a single sample in a study of blood T cell repertoires in COVID-19. TCRdb's copy holds only in-frame clones and misses some; the assay was immunoSEQ multiplex PCR. In the table there are some 78,000 clones, 85% to 90% of which are singletons. The sequencing input was peripheral blood. The receptors originated from an elderly woman with active or convalescent COVID-19.

In DNA form, the CDR3 reads TGTGCCAGCAGCCAAGAAGGACAGAGAGGCGAGAAACTGTTTTTT. Its protein product is CASSQEGQRGEKLFF. The chain combines TRBV4-2 with TRBJ1-4; D might be TRBD1 (6 bases). The CDR3 runs 15 residues. The V gene lost 0 bases and the J gene lost 11 bases, with 16 bases spanning the gap. CDR1 LGHNA and CDR2 YNFKEQ come from the germline V gene.

This clone showed up just a few times. V usage is TRBV12-5 and J usage is TRBJ2-7; unclear D gene. This CDR3 spans 14 amino acids. V was trimmed by 1 base and J by 1 base, leaving 8 bases between them. CDR1 and CDR2 (germline): LGHNT, FRNRAP. CDR3 protein: CASGLATLSYEQYF. CDR3 nucleotide sequence: TGTGCTAGTGGTTTGGCAACCCTATCCTACGAGCAGTACTTC. Combining the CDR3 with reference TRBV12-5 and TRBJ2-7 gives the whole variable domain DARVTQTPRHKVTEMGQEVTMRCQPILGHNTVFWYRQTMMQGLELLAYFRNRAPLDDSGMPKDRFSAEMPDATLATLKIQPSEPRDSAVYFCASGLATLSYEQYFGPGTRLTVT.

Regarding this clone: At one end the junction does not follow the germline gene, possibly because of a read error. The chain recombines TRBV3-1 (or the pseudogene TRBV3-2) with TRBJ2-1; TRBD2 matches at 12 bases. Germline V gene lookup returns CDR1 LGHDT and CDR2 YNNKEL (reference sequence). The CDR3 spans 14 residues. CDR3 coding DNA: TGTGCCAGCAGCCAAGGGACTAGCGGGATCCCGCGACTCTTC. Translation gives CASSQGTSGIPRLF.

This clone has a single count. The chain is built from TRBV5-1 and TRBJ2-2, with unresolved D. The V end was cut by 0 bases, the J end by 7 bases, with 7 bases between. Germline CDR1 SGHRS, CDR2 YFSETQ. The CDR3 runs 13 residues. CDR3 in amino acids: CASSLGSGGELFF. In nucleotides, the CDR3 is TGCGCCAGCAGCTTGGGCAGTGGCGGGGAGCTGTTTTTT.

J is TRBJ2-5 and V is TRBV6-2 or TRBV6-3; tentative D call: TRBD2 (5 bases). CDR1 MNHEY and CDR2 SVGEGT come from the germline V gene. The CDR3 has 17 amino acids. V lost 0 bases and J 4 bases, leaving 18 bases between the germline ends. The CDR3 region is CASSYSTVRTRVETQYF. The DNA of the CDR3 is TGTGCCAGCAGTTACTCCACAGTGCGTACTAGGGTAGAGACCCAGTACTTC.

The chain is built from TRBV18 and TRBJ1-1; 7 bases are a match to TRBD1. This CDR3 spans 13 amino acids. Germline CDR1 reads KGHSH; CDR2 reads LQKENI. V shed 2 bases and J 3 bases; nucleotides not matched to a gene: 0. The CDR3: CASSPTGDTEAFF. For the CDR3, the DNA is TGTGCCAGCTCACCAACAGGGGACACTGAAGCTTTCTTT.

This clone was picked up one time. The CDR3 DNA is TGTGCCAGCAGTAGCCGGGACAGGGGACGAGAGACCCAGTACTTC. It yields the protein CASSSRDRGRETQYF. The chain uses TRBV28 and TRBJ2-5, with TRBD1 matching over 10 bases. V was pared by 5 bases and J by 4 bases, with 7 bases of the junction left unmatched. This CDR3 is built from 15 residues. The germline V gene encodes CDR1 MDHEN and CDR2 SYDVKM.

The chain has TRBV5-5 and TRBJ2-6; 8 bases are shared with TRBD1. V was pared by 2 bases and J by 2 bases, with 3 bases of the junction left unmatched. The V gene's germline CDR1 is SGHKS and CDR2 YYEKEE (reference sequence). The CDR3 loop spans 16 amino acids. The CDR3 DNA reads as TGTGCCAGCAGCTTCCAGGGGGCGGCTGGGGCCAACGTCCTGACTTTC. It codes for CASSFQGAAGANVLTF.

J is TRBJ2-7 and V is TRBV28, with D possibly matching TRBD1 (6 bases). Trimming cost V 6 bases and J 2 bases, with 17 bases left between them. There are 15 residues in the CDR3. CDR1 is MDHEN, CDR2 SYDVKM, per germline. The CDR3 loop reads CASSAPGEPPYEQYF. In DNA form, the CDR3 reads TGTGCCAGCAGCGCCCCAGGGGAACCACCCTACGAGCAGTACTTC. Full variable domain (outside the CDR3, taken from reference TRBV28 and TRBJ2-7): DVKVTQSSRYLVKRTGEKVFLECVQDMDHENMFWYRQDPGLGLRLIYFSYDVKMKEKGDIPEGYSVSREKKERFSLILESASTNQTSMYLCASSAPGEPPYEQYFGPGTRLTVT.

The chain has TRBV2 and TRBJ1-2; D not certain. The germline V and J ends were trimmed by 2 bases and 6 bases, with 10 bases remaining between them. The CDR3 runs to 13 residues. Germline CDR1 is SNHLY and CDR2 is FYNNEI. CDR3 in DNA: TGTGCCAGCAGTGAAAGGAGGGCAGATGGCTACACCTTC. Translation: CASSERRADGYTF.

The CDR3 region is CASSFEGAFTDTQYF. The CDR3 region has the DNA TGTGCCAGCAGTTTTGAGGGGGCCTTCACAGATACGCAGTATTTT. This chain connects TRBV27 to TRBJ2-3; TRBD1 agrees at 7 bases. With 3 bases clipped from V and 2 bases from J, the junction kept 5 bases outside the gene matches. In germline, CDR1 is MNHEY, CDR2 SMNVEV (reference sequence). This CDR3 has 15 residues.

This clone was seen just once. The V gene is TRBV9, the J gene TRBJ1-5; no clear D gene. The CDR3 covers 16 residues. Germline V gene data show CDR1 as SGDLS and CDR2 as YYNGEE. With 0 bases removed from V and 3 bases from J, the gap between germline ends came to 13 bases. The CDR3 loop is CASSVGTGGNNQPQHF. The CDR3 region has the DNA TGTGCCAGCAGCGTAGGAACGGGAGGCAACAATCAGCCCCAGCATTTT. The full variable domain, in which reference TRBV9 and TRBJ1-5 provide the parts outside the CDR3, is DSGVTQTPKHLITATGQRVTLRCSPRSGDLSVYWYQQSLDQGLQFLIQYYNGEERAKGNILERFSAQQFPDLHSELNLSSLELGDSALYFCASSVGTGGNNQPQHFGDGTRLSIL.

As regards this clone: In the same sample, other DNA sequences code for this CDR3. The J gene is TRBJ1-1, the V gene TRBV5-1, with D unresolved. Germline V gene lookup returns CDR1 SGHRS and CDR2 YFSETQ. The germline V and J ends were trimmed by 0 bases and 1 base, with 4 bases remaining between them. The CDR3 has 13 residues. CDR3 nucleotide sequence: TGCGCCAGCAGCTTGGTCTCGAACACTGAAGCTTTCTTT. It encodes CASSLVSNTEAFF.

This chain joins TRBV20-1 and TRBJ2-3; maybe TRBD2 (6 bases). Trimming pared 6 bases from V and 6 bases from J, leaving 7 bases between. This CDR3 spans 10 amino acids. Germline assignment: CDR1 DFQATT and CDR2 SNEGSKA (reference sequence). CDR3 in DNA: TGCAGTGCCCGGGGGGATACGCAGTATTTT. Translation gives CSARGDTQYF.

This chain connects TRBV6-2 or TRBV6-3 to TRBJ2-6; the D is unclear. V dropped 2 bases and J dropped 0 bases, with 8 bases sitting between them. The germline gives CDR1 MNHEY, CDR2 SVGEGT. The CDR3 contains 16 residues. The CDR3 region is CASSYGRSSGANVLTF. CDR3 in DNA: TGTGCCAGCAGTTACGGTCGTAGCTCTGGGGCCAACGTCCTGACTTTC.

This clone appeared a few times. V gene TRBV19 combines with J gene TRBJ2-1; the match to TRBD2 covers 10 bases. The junction had 19 bases not matched to a gene; V was cut back by 5 bases and J by 6 bases. The CDR3 spans 19 residues. The germline V gene encodes CDR1 LNHDA and CDR2 SQIVND (reference sequence). CDR3 in DNA: TGTGCCAGTAGTGCCCCGGGGCTAGCGGGAGTTTGGGGGGGCAATGAGCAGTTCTTC. Amino acid sequence: CASSAPGLAGVWGGNEQFF.